Listed here are 18 T cell receptor beta chains from one sample, sequenced in a study of blood T cells in healthy people across ages (dated by TCRdb to between 2014 and 2016). The library was generated by 5' RACE. These reads were obtained on an Illumina HiSeq 2500. A second PCR of about 7 to 12 cycles was run with a J-beta primer mix and a sample-barcoded 5' primer. TCRdb took the public reads, trimmed them with fastp at Q25, ran MiXCR for clone calling and kept in-frame beta chains. Rows matching on CDR3 protein sequence are summarized as one entry with the most common DNA and genes. The sample table lists about 1.4 million distinct CDR3 sequences, around 59% of them with a count of one. Approximately 7% of the sample is held by the ten biggest clonotypes. The sequenced sample was blood. These receptors were collected from a man between 18 and 29 years old in good health.

This sequence joins TRBV13 and TRBJ2-2; TRBD1 matches at 9 bases. This CDR3 has 16 amino acids. V lost 5 bases, J lost 2 bases, and 6 bases stayed unmatched. The V gene's germline CDR1 is PRHDT and CDR2 FYEKMQ (reference sequence). CDR3 nucleotides: TGTGCCAGCAGCCTCGACAGGGGGACTAACACCGGGGAGCTGTTTTTT. Translating gives CASSLDRGTNTGELFF.

The chain uses TRBV4-3 and TRBJ2-7, with 8 bases that match TRBD1. Losses at the gene ends were 2 bases for V and 4 bases for J; bases not matched to a gene: 10. Germline loops: CDR1 LGHNA, CDR2 YSLEER. The CDR3 totals 16 residues. The CDR3 DNA reads as TGCGCCAGCAGCCAATACCTTACAGGGGGGTTTTACGAGCAGTACTTC. Protein product: CASSQYLTGGFYEQYF.

Only a few counts were recorded for this clonotype. The chain is built from TRBV27 and TRBJ2-3; 8 bases are shared with TRBD2. Trimming at V came to 8 bases and at J to 5 bases, leaving 6 bases not matched to a gene. This CDR3 spans 13 amino acids. Germline V gene lookup returns CDR1 MNHEY and CDR2 SMNVEV (reference sequence). DNA of the CDR3: TGTGCCAGCGGAAAGCGGGAGAGAGATACGCAGTATTTT. It codes for CASGKRERDTQYF.

This chain joins TRBV5-1 and TRBJ1-2, with a weak D call TRBD1 (5 bases). This CDR3 is 13 amino acids long. Trimming cost V 3 bases and J 6 bases, with 12 bases left between them. Per the germline V gene, CDR1 is SGHRS and CDR2 is YFSETQ. CDR3 residues: CASSWDLSDGYTF. CDR3 bases: TGCGCCAGCAGCTGGGACCTTTCTGATGGCTACACCTTC.

This chain connects TRBV20-1 to TRBJ1-4; the match to TRBD1 covers 9 bases. The trim removed 6 bases at V and 0 bases at J, leaving 17 bases unmatched. In germline, CDR1 is DFQATT, CDR2 SNEGSKA (reference sequence). The CDR3 is 19 amino acids. This CDR3 reads CSAGTGSYFGEPTNEKLFF. The CDR3 coding sequence is TGCAGTGCAGGGACAGGGAGTTATTTTGGGGAACCAACTAATGAAAAACTGTTTTTT.

The V gene is TRBV2, the J gene TRBJ2-3; D is uncertain. The CDR3 spans 12 residues. CDR1 and CDR2 (germline): SNHLY, FYNNEI. V dropped 10 bases and J dropped 1 base, with 9 bases sitting between them. CDR3 sequence reads: CATGPRTDTQYF. The CDR3 region has the DNA TGTGCCACAGGACCTCGCACAGATACGCAGTATTTT.

This clonotype was seen a handful of times. This chain connects TRBV29-1 to TRBJ2-7; possibly TRBD1 for D (6 bases). Germline CDR1 and CDR2: SQVTM and ANQGSEA. The CDR3 loop spans 14 amino acids. The V gene lost 6 bases and the J gene lost 6 bases, with 21 bases spanning the gap. The CDR3 DNA follows: TGCAGCGTCCGCAAGGACAGAGATGTCTCCGAGCAGTACTTC. This encodes CSVRKDRDVSEQYF.

The chain carries TRBV27 and TRBJ2-1, with D possibly matching TRBD2 (5 bases). The J call may be mistaken, given a closer DNA end match to TRBJ2-7. CDR1 is MNHEY and CDR2 is SMNVEV in the germline V gene (reference sequence). The CDR3 runs 15 residues. In nucleotides, the CDR3 is TGTGCCAGCAGTTTCGGCCTAGCCCGAACCTACGAGCAGTACTTC. Translation: CASSFGLARTYEQYF.

This clonotype was recorded a few times. The rearrangement links TRBV4-1 to TRBJ2-5, with 7 bases aligning to TRBD2. The DNA end is more similar to TRBJ2-7, so the J call may be wrong. Germline V gene data show CDR1 as MGHRA and CDR2 as YSYEKL. There are 15 residues in the CDR3. The CDR3 protein is CASSQDDRDYYEQYF. Written as DNA, the CDR3 is TGCGCCAGCAGCCAAGATGACCGGGACTATTACGAGCAGTACTTC.

V usage is TRBV6-6 and J usage is TRBJ1-4; D remains ambiguous. Germline V lookup: CDR1 MNHNY, CDR2 SVGAGI (reference sequence). The CDR3 has 12 amino acids. V lost 0 bases to trimming and J lost 7 bases, with 3 bases between them. CDR3 protein: CASSYSVEKLFF. In nucleotides, the CDR3 is TGTGCCAGCAGTTACTCAGTTGAAAAACTGTTTTTT.

The chain uses TRBV11-2 and TRBJ2-1, with D perhaps TRBD1 or TRBD2 (6 bases each). With 5 bases removed from V and 3 bases from J, the gap between germline ends came to 23 bases. The CDR3 has 18 amino acids. Germline-derived CDR1 and CDR2 are SGHAT and FQNNGV. Here the CDR3 reads CASSHPGLLGGFYNEQFF. The CDR3, as DNA: TGTGCCAGCAGCCATCCGGGACTGCTTGGGGGCTTCTACAATGAGCAGTTCTTC. Looking up the rest from reference TRBV11-2 and TRBJ2-1 gives the full variable domain: EAGVAQSPRYKIIEKRQSVAFWCNPISGHATLYWYQQILGQGPKLLIQFQNNGVVDDSQLPKDRFSAERLKGVDSTLKIQPAKLEDSAVYLCASSHPGLLGGFYNEQFFGPGTRLTVL.

The genes are TRBV7-2 and TRBJ2-4; TRBD2 agrees at 14 bases. The end of the DNA aligns better with TRBJ2-7, so the J call may be wrong. The V gene's germline CDR1 is SGHTA and CDR2 FQGNSA. The CDR3 extends over 13 amino acids. This chain's CDR3 is CASGTSGGYEQYF. The CDR3 coding sequence is TGTGCCAGCGGGACTAGCGGGGGTTACGAGCAGTACTTC.

The rearrangement uses TRBV4-1 and TRBJ1-4; no definite D call. V was pared by 8 bases and J by 5 bases, with 18 bases between. The germline CDR1 and CDR2 sequences are MGHRA and YSYEKL. The CDR3 contains 15 residues. For the CDR3, the DNA is TGCGCCAGCGCCTCACGGAGGGTCGAAAATGAAAAACTGTTTTTT. This codes for CASASRRVENEKLFF.

The rearrangement joins TRBV25-1 to TRBJ2-2; the D gene is possibly TRBD1 (6 bases). Deletions cut 0 bases from V and 5 bases from J, with 19 bases between. Germline CDR1 and CDR2: MGHDK and SYGVNS. The CDR3 extends over 18 amino acids. CDR3 DNA: TGTGCCAGCAGTGAATATCTGGGACAAGATCCCCCTACCGGGGAGCTGTTTTTT. This encodes CASSEYLGQDPPTGELFF.

The J gene is TRBJ1-2, the V gene TRBV4-1; no clear D. The V end lost 3 bases, the J end lost 5 bases, and 19 bases lay between the germline ends. Germline values: CDR1 MGHRA, CDR2 YSYEKL. CDR3 length: 16 amino acids. The CDR3 sequence is CASSQIRAPTSYGYTF. In DNA form, the CDR3 reads TGCGCCAGCAGCCAGATAAGGGCCCCGACCTCTTATGGCTACACCTTC.

The gene calls are TRBV12-3 or TRBV12-4 and TRBJ2-1; possibly TRBD1 for D (6 bases). With 4 bases removed from V and 10 bases from J, the gap between germline ends came to 20 bases. There are 15 residues in the CDR3. This CDR3 is CASSSRANRVWEQFF. The CDR3 DNA reads as TGTGCCAGCAGTTCCCGAGCTAACAGGGTATGGGAGCAGTTCTTC.

The chain's CDR3 is CASSHPILRRENSYEQYF. CDR3 bases: TGTGCCAGCAGTCACCCTATTTTAAGGCGGGAGAACTCCTACGAGCAGTACTTC. V is TRBV6-5 and J is TRBJ2-7; TRBD2 agrees at 7 bases. Germline values: CDR1 MNHEY, CDR2 SVGAGI. V shed 5 bases, J shed 0 bases, and the junction held 16 bases outside the gene matches. This CDR3 spans 18 amino acids.

The rearrangement uses TRBV6-5 and TRBJ1-2; TRBD1 matches 7 bases. There are 15 residues in the CDR3. Trimming took 2 bases from V and 8 from J; bases not matched to a gene: 11. Germline V lookup: CDR1 MNHEY, CDR2 SVGAGI. The CDR3 sequence is CASSYSPGQDEGYTF. In DNA form, the CDR3 reads TGTGCCAGCAGTTACAGCCCCGGACAGGACGAGGGCTACACCTTC.